This TCR beta chain is from a study of cytomegalovirus exposure and HLA in healthy donors. Both 60 Vbeta primers and 13 Jbeta primers went into the PCR. Profiling relied on immunoSEQ multiplex PCR, and the TCRdb table lists in-frame clones only, not all of them. The data contain around 110,000 clones, 79% of them singletons. This clone was found a few times. Its antigen is unidentified. Though nominally healthy at sampling, donors likely had unrecorded immune exposures. Study-level findings and limits: Other equally common chains were less clonally expanded than HLA-associated TCR beta chains, a later analysis showed.

This clonotype was sampled from a woman aged 18-29 years in good health and CMV-seropositive. Sequenced input: PBMCs.

The CDR3 sequence: CASTPGFYGYTF. The CDR3 DNA sequence: TGTGCCAGCACCCCAGGGTTCTATGGCTACACCTTC. The chain carries TRBV7-2 and TRBJ1-2, with D possibly being TRBD1 (5 bases). This CDR3 is built from 12 residues. From germline, CDR1 is SGHTA and CDR2 FQGNSA. V was pared by 7 bases and J by 4 bases, with 10 bases between.